Listed below are T cell receptor beta chains from one sample, sequenced in a study of vaccination and CD4 T cells after COVID-19. Their target antigens are unknown. Using its own MiXCR run on the PCR reads, TCRdb lists one record per CDR3 protein. The sample contains 13,000 or so distinct CDR3 sequences, about 30% of which appear only once. Material for sequencing was CD4+ T cells from blood, cultured in vitro. All receptors derive from a human donor who had recovered from COVID-19. The CDR3 runs from the conserved cysteine through the conserved F or W. Each record gives: D gene, clone size, J gene, V gene, CDR3 DNA, CDR3 protein. A D gene is named only where the DNA matches it firmly. Where a row states a size, it is once, few, many or the class of an expanded clone; other rows omit it.

-,medium-sized,TRBJ1-6,TRBV15,TGTGCCACCAGCAGAGCTCCGTTGACAGAGAATTCACCCCTCCACTTT,CATSRAPLTENSPLHF
-,-,TRBJ2-2,TRBV5-1,TGCGCCAGCAGCTGGACTCCTCAGTCGAACACCGGGGAGCTGTTTTTT,CASSWTPQSNTGELFF
TRBD1,-,TRBJ1-1,TRBV5-1,TGCGCCAGCAGCTTACAGGGGGGATGGACTGAAGCTTTCTTT,CASSLQGGWTEAFF
TRBD1,few,TRBJ1-2,TRBV24-1,TGTGCCACCAGTGAGCGGACAGGGCATGGCTACACCTTC,CATSERTGHGYTF
-,few,TRBJ1-6,TRBV2,TGTGCCAGCAGTGAACAACGAGGGAATTCACCCCTCCACTTT,CASSEQRGNSPLHF
-,-,TRBJ1-3,TRBV12-3/TRBV12-4,TGTGCCAGCAGTTTCCACGGGAGCTCTGGAAACACCATATATTTT,CASSFHGSSGNTIYF
-,-,TRBJ2-2,TRBV19,TGTGCCAGTAGTCGGGACGGAGGCACCGGGGAGCTGTTTTTT,CASSRDGGTGELFF
-,few,TRBJ1-2,TRBV18,TGTGCCAGCTCACCACCTCTAGGCCGCGAGACCGGCTACACCTTC,CASSPPLGRETGYTF
TRBD2,once,TRBJ2-3,TRBV18,TGTGCCAGCTCACCACCAGGACTAGCCGTCTCGGATACGCAGTATTTT,CASSPPGLAVSDTQYF
-,few,TRBJ1-2,TRBV15,TGTGCCACCAGCAGTGGGCATGGCTACACCTTC,CATSSGHGYTF
-,-,TRBJ1-4,TRBV6-1,TGTGCCAGCAGCGCCCTGCGGAGGGTCAATGAAAAACTGTTTTTT,CASSALRRVNEKLFF
-,few,TRBJ2-2,TRBV19,TGTGCCAGTAAGGCCAAGAACACCGGGGAGCTGTTTTTT,CASKAKNTGELFF
-,-,TRBJ1-2,TRBV6-1,TGTGCCAGCAGTGATGTCGACAGGAGCTATGGCTACACCTTC,CASSDVDRSYGYTF
TRBD1,-,TRBJ1-5,TRBV12-3/TRBV12-4,TGTGCCAGCAGTCCCCCAAGGACAGGGATTGGTGCTGGCAATCAGCCCCAGCATTTT,CASSPPRTGIGAGNQPQHF
-,-,TRBJ2-7,TRBV5-1,TGCGCCAGCAGCTTGTGGGCAGGGGTTCCCTACGAGCAGTACTTC,CASSLWAGVPYEQYF
-,medium-sized,TRBJ2-6,TRBV30,TGTGCCTGCAGACCGATCTCTGGGGCCAACGTCCTGACTTTC,CACRPISGANVLTF
-,few,TRBJ2-7,TRBV2,TGTGCCAGCAATCTTATGTTGGGGAACGAGCAGTACTTC,CASNLMLGNEQYF
-,-,TRBJ1-4,TRBV12-3/TRBV12-4,TGTGCCAGCAGTTCGGGGGGTAATGAAAAACTGTTTTTT,CASSSGGNEKLFF
TRBD2,few,TRBJ2-5,TRBV6-2/TRBV6-3,TGTGCCAGCAGTTCGATACTAGCGGTCTACCAAGAGACCCAGTACTTC,CASSSILAVYQETQYF
-,few,TRBJ2-2,TRBV10-3,TGTGCCATCAGTGAAGGGGGGGGCGCAAGCACCGGGGAGCTGTTTTTT,CAISEGGGASTGELFF
TRBD1,-,TRBJ1-6,TRBV19,TGTGCCAGTAGTCCGCGGGGCAGGGGGTCACCCCTCCACTTT,CASSPRGRGSPLHF
-,once,TRBJ2-5,TRBV5-1,TGCGCCAGCAGCTTGGCCACTGGAAACCAAGAGACCCAGTACTTC,CASSLATGNQETQYF
-,-,TRBJ2-5,TRBV19,TGTGCCAGTAGTAAACGACCGGTAACCGAAAGGGGGACCCAGTACTTC,CASSKRPVTERGTQYF
TRBD2,-,TRBJ2-3,TRBV19,TGTGCCAGTAGTACGGGGGGGGCCGGGACTAGCGGGGGAGTGACAGATACGCAGTATTTT,CASSTGGAGTSGGVTDTQYF
-,-,TRBJ2-7,TRBV7-2,TGTGCCAGCAGCTGGATTAGGGGTGGCACCTACGAGCAGTACTTC,CASSWIRGGTYEQYF
-,-,TRBJ1-1,TRBV20-1,TGCAGTGCTAGAGGAGGACAAAACACTGAAGCTTTCTTT,CSARGGQNTEAFF
TRBD1,-,TRBJ1-2,TRBV3-1,TGTGCCAGCAGCCAAGATAAGGGACAGGGGCATGGCTACACCTTC,CASSQDKGQGHGYTF
TRBD2,-,TRBJ2-7,TRBV5-1,TGCGCCAGCAGCTTACGGAGCGGGGTACTAGCCGAGCAGTACTTC,CASSLRSGVLAEQYF
-,medium-sized,TRBJ1-5,TRBV6-1,TGTGCCAGCAGAGAGATTAATCAGCCCCAGCATTTT,CASREINQPQHF
-,-,TRBJ2-7,TRBV12-3/TRBV12-4,TGTGCCAGCAGTTCCCGACAGGACTACGAGCAGTACTTC,CASSSRQDYEQYF
TRBD1,-,TRBJ1-6,TRBV20-1,TGCAGTGCTGGAGATAGACGGACAGGGAGGGGAGATTCACCCCTCCACTTT,CSAGDRRTGRGDSPLHF
-,-,TRBJ1-4,TRBV19,TGTGCCAGTAGTGAGACAGTATTGTCAACTAATGAAAAACTGTTTTTT,CASSETVLSTNEKLFF
TRBD1,-,TRBJ1-2,TRBV19,TGTGCCAGTAGCCACGACGACAGGGGTGGTGGCTACACCTTC,CASSHDDRGGGYTF